Each of the 8 T cell receptor beta chains below was sequenced from the same sample in a study of post-analysis software for immune sequencing data. General observations from the study: Patients showed TRBV5-6, TRBV5-1 and TRBV20-1 among several TRBV segments more frequent than in controls.

The antigens these receptors bind are not known. TCR beta cDNA libraries included unique molecular identifiers. MiXCR was run by TCRdb on the PCR reads, yielding one entry per CDR3 protein. Among about 770,000 distinct CDR3 sequences, just over 45% were seen once, and the ten largest hold just under 5%. Sequenced input: blood. All receptors derive from a girl under 18 with multiple sclerosis.

About this clonotype itself: A read error is possible here, since a much larger clone lies one base away. This chain connects TRBV15 to TRBJ2-6; D possibly corresponds to TRBD1 (5 bases). Germline V gene data show CDR1 as LNHNV and CDR2 as YYDKDF (reference sequence). CDR3 length equals 15 residues. The CDR3 region has the DNA TGTGCCACCAGCAGACCTTTAACTGGGGCCAACGTCCGGACTTTC. This codes for CATSRPLTGANVRTF. Complete variable domain (other parts from reference TRBV15 and TRBJ2-6): DAMVIQNPRYQVTQFGKPVTLSCSQTLNHNVMYWYQQKSSQAPKLLFHYYDKDFNNEADTPDNFQSRRPNTSFCFLDIRSPGLGDTAMYLCATSRPLTGANVRTFGAGSRLTVL.

The chain uses TRBV12-3 or TRBV12-4 and TRBJ2-5; the D gene is possibly TRBD2 (7 bases). The CDR3 spans 14 residues. Trimming removed 6 bases from V and 4 bases from J, with 15 bases in between. The CDR3 DNA is TGTGCCAGCAGGACCCTGGGGGGGCTAGAGACCCAGTACTTC. Amino acids: CASRTLGGLETQYF.

This clonotype appeared a few times. The J gene is TRBJ2-7, the V gene TRBV4-3; 9 bases are a match to TRBD2. Per germline, CDR1 LGHNA and CDR2 YSLEER. This CDR3 is built from 18 residues. V shed 4 bases and J 3 bases; nucleotides not matched to a gene: 16. The CDR3 here is CASSPELPTAGGHYEQYF. The CDR3 DNA reads TGCGCCAGCAGCCCGGAATTACCGACGGCGGGAGGGCACTACGAGCAGTACTTC.

There are a few counts of this clonotype. The chain carries TRBV29-1 and TRBJ1-5, with 7 bases matching TRBD1. Per germline, CDR1 SQVTM and CDR2 ANQGSEA. J was trimmed by 3 bases and V by 5 bases; bases with no gene match: 7. This CDR3 has 14 amino acids. The CDR3 nucleotides are TGCAGCGTTCAAACAGGGGTCCCCAATCAGCCCCAGCATTTT. It translates to CSVQTGVPNQPQHF.

The DNA for the CDR3 is TGTGCCAGCAGTGGTGGACTAGCGGGAGGTTCGTCCTACGAGCAGTACTTC. It is translated as CASSGGLAGGSSYEQYF. The gene calls are TRBV2 and TRBJ2-7, with 14 bases aligning to TRBD2. This CDR3 is 17 amino acids long. J gave up 1 base and V 4 bases, and 6 bases lay outside the gene matches. Per the germline V gene, CDR1 is SNHLY and CDR2 is FYNNEI.

This clonotype occurred many times. V is TRBV5-1 and J is TRBJ2-3; weak D call: TRBD2 (5 bases). The CDR3 contains 12 residues. CDR1 is SGHRS, CDR2 YFSETQ, per germline. This chain's CDR3 is CASAQRGDTQYF. DNA of the CDR3: TGCGCTAGCGCTCAACGGGGAGATACGCAGTATTTT.

This clonotype has just a few counts. The chain has TRBV10-3 and TRBJ2-7, with D unresolved. Germline V gene data show CDR1 as ENHRY and CDR2 as SYGVKD. This CDR3 region has 14 residues. V shed 3 bases and J shed 0 bases, with 9 bases lying between them. CDR3 bases: TGTGCCATCAGTGAAGGGCACCACTCCTACGAGCAGTACTTC. Amino acids: CAISEGHHSYEQYF.

The chain recombines TRBV6-5 with TRBJ2-5, with 7 bases that match TRBD2. This CDR3 has 15 residues. V lost 5 bases to trimming and J lost 7 bases; unmatched junction nucleotides: 13. Germline V lookup: CDR1 MNHEY, CDR2 SVGAGI. The chain's CDR3 is CASSVPGGRGGTQYF. The CDR3, as DNA: TGTGCCAGCAGTGTTCCAGGAGGGAGGGGCGGGACCCAGTACTTC.